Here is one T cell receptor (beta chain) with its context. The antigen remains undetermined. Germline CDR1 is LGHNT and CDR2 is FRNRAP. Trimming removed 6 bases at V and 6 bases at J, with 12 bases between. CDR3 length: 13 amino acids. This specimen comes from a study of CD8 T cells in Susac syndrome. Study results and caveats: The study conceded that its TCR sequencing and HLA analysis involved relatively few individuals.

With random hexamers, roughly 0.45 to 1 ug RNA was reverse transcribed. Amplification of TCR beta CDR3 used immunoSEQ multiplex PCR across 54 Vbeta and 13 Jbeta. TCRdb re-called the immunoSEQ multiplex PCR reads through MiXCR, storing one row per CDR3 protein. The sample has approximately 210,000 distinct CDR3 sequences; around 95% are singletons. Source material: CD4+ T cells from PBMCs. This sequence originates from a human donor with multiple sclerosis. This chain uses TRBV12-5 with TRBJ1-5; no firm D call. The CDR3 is CASGSGLFQPQHF. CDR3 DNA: TGTGCTAGTGGCAGCGGGTTGTTTCAGCCCCAGCATTTT.